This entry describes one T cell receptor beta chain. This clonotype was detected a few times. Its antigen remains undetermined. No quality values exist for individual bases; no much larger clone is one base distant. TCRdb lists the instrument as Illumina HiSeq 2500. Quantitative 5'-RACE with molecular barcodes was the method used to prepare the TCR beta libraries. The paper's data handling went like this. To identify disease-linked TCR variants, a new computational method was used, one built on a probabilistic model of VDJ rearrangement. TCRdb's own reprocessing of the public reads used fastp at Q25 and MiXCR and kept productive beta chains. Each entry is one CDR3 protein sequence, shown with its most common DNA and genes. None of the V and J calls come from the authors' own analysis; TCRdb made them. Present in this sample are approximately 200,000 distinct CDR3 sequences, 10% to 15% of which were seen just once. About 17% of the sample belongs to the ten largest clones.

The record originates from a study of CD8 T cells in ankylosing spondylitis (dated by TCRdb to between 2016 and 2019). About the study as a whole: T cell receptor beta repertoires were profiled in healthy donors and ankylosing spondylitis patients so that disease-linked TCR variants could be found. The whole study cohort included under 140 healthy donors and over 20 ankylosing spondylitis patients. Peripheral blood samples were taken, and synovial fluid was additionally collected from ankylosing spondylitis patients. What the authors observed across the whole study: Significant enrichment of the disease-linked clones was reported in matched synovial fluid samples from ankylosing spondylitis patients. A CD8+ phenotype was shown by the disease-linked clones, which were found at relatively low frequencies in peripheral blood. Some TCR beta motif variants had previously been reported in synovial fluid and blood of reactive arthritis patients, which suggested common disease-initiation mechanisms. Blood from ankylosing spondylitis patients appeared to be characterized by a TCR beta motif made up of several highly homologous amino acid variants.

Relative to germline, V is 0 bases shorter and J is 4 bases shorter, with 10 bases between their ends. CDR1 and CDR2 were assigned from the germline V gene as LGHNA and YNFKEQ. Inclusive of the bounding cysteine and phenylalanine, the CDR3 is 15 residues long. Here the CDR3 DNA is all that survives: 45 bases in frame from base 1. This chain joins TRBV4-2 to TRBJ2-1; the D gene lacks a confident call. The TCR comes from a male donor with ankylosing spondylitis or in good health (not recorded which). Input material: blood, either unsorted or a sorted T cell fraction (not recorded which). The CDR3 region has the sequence CASSQEGFQYNEQFF. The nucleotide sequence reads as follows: TGTGCCAGCAGCCAAGAAGGGTTCCAGTACAATGAGCAGTTCTTC.